This passage covers 7 T cell receptor beta chains from one sample sequenced in a study of T cell changes during pregnancy in multiple sclerosis. The data were produced by immunoSEQ multiplex PCR, yet TCRdb's version contains in-frame clones alone and is incomplete. This repertoire shows some 67,000 clones, about 91% found once; its top ten account for roughly 1.5%. Sequencing used peripheral blood, obtained after pregnancy. The receptors here all came from a female donor with multiple sclerosis, enrolled in a pregnancy study.

V and J are TRBV5-4 and TRBJ2-7; the D gene is possibly TRBD2 (6 bases). The CDR3 is 15 residues long. V lost 0 bases to trimming and J lost 0 bases, with 10 bases between them. From germline, CDR1 is SGHNT and CDR2 YYREEE (reference sequence). The CDR3 reads CASSLAGVSSYEQYF. For the CDR3, the DNA is TGTGCCAGCAGCTTGGCGGGAGTAAGCTCCTACGAGCAGTACTTC.

The chain links TRBV9 to TRBJ2-1; 7 nucleotides agree with TRBD2. In germline, CDR1 is SGDLS, CDR2 YYNGEE. The V gene end was trimmed by 2 bases and the J gene end by 2 bases; junction bases not matched to a gene: 4. The CDR3 has 15 amino acids. This CDR3 is CASSVGGSTYNEQFF. The CDR3 DNA reads as TGTGCCAGCAGCGTCGGCGGGAGCACCTACAATGAGCAGTTCTTC.

This CDR3 reads CASSIGEGRNRAYEQYF. The CDR3, as DNA: TGTGCCAGTAGTATAGGGGAGGGGAGGAACCGTGCGTACGAGCAGTACTTC. The rearrangement joins TRBV19 to TRBJ2-7; TRBD2 aligns across 7 bases. V shed 1 base and J 4 bases; nucleotides not matched to a gene: 13. CDR3 size: 17 residues. CDR1 and CDR2 (germline): LNHDA, SQIVND (reference sequence).

The rearrangement uses TRBV6-5 and TRBJ1-4, with D uncertain. Trimming took off 2 bases at V and 8 bases at J, with 12 bases between the two ends. This CDR3 region has 14 residues. Germline CDR1 and CDR2: MNHEY and SVGAGI. The CDR3 loop is CASSYAAGGEKLFF. The CDR3 bases are TGTGCCAGCAGTTACGCGGCGGGAGGGGAAAAACTGTTTTTT.

This chain uses TRBV7-6 with TRBJ2-7; possibly TRBD2 for D (6 bases). The V gene's germline CDR1 is SGHVS and CDR2 FNYEAQ. This CDR3 region has 13 residues. Trimming took 1 base from V and 6 from J, leaving 10 bases between them. The CDR3 spells CASSLVGTAEQYF. In DNA form, the CDR3 reads TGTGCCAGCAGCTTAGTCGGGACTGCCGAGCAGTACTTC.

The rearrangement links TRBV30 to TRBJ2-5, with 12 bases that match TRBD1. Losses at the gene ends were 7 bases for V and 6 bases for J; bases not matched to a gene: 6. Germline CDR1 and CDR2: GTSNPN and SVGIG (reference sequence). This CDR3 region has 13 residues. The CDR3 loop is CASGTGGGKTQYF. CDR3 coding DNA: TGTGCCTCCGGGACAGGGGGCGGAAAGACCCAGTACTTC. Combining the CDR3 with reference TRBV30 and TRBJ2-5 gives the whole variable domain SQTIHQWPATLVQPVGSPLSLECTVEGTSNPNLYWYRQAAGRGLQLLFYSVGIGQISSEVPQNLSASRPQDRQFILSSKKLLLSDSGFYLCASGTGGGKTQYFGPGTRLLVL.

The gene calls are TRBV5-1 and TRBJ2-2, with 16 nucleotides matching TRBD2. In germline, CDR1 is SGHRS, CDR2 YFSETQ. Trimming took 3 bases from V and 4 from J; bases not matched to a gene: 6. This CDR3 comprises 18 residues. In nucleotides, the CDR3 is TGCGCCAGCAGCTCGGGACTAGCGGGAGGGCCGGCCACCGGGGAGCTGTTTTTT. Translation: CASSSGLAGGPATGELFF.